A selection of T cell receptor beta chains follows, all from one sample in a study of blood T cell repertoires in COVID-19. Libraries were prepared by immunoSEQ multiplex PCR; TCRdb keeps only in-frame clonotypes and omits some of them. The sample consists of tens of thousands of clones, 75% to 90% of them appearing once. Sequences were obtained from peripheral blood. The receptors were gathered from a human donor in a cohort sampled during active COVID-19. Both conserved end residues are part of each CDR3. The order of the fields is D gene, V gene, clone size, J gene, CDR3 DNA, CDR3 protein. A D gene is named only where the DNA matches it firmly. The size of a clone is reported for some rows only, either as once, few or many, or as a class for expanded clones.

D gene: TRBD1; V gene: TRBV5-1; clone size: once; J gene: TRBJ2-7; CDR3 DNA: TGCGCCAGCAGCGGGGGACAGGGGGCCAACGAGCAGTACTTC; CDR3 protein: CASSGGQGANEQYF
D gene: NA; V gene: TRBV28; clone size: few; J gene: TRBJ1-5; CDR3 DNA: TGTGCCAGCAGCTATTTGTATAGCAATCAGCCCCAGCATTTT; CDR3 protein: CASSYLYSNQPQHF
D gene: TRBD1; V gene: TRBV6-5; clone size: NA; J gene: TRBJ2-7; CDR3 DNA: TGTGCCAGCAGTTACGGGACAGGGGGCTACGAGCAGTACTTC; CDR3 protein: CASSYGTGGYEQYF
D gene: TRBD1; V gene: TRBV7-2; clone size: NA; J gene: TRBJ1-5; CDR3 DNA: TGTGCCAGCAGCACCCAGGGGGATAGCAATCAGCCCCAGCATTTT; CDR3 protein: CASSTQGDSNQPQHF
D gene: NA; V gene: TRBV7-2; clone size: medium-sized; J gene: TRBJ1-5; CDR3 DNA: TGTGCCAGCAGCTTACGAGGCGGATCGAATCAGCCCCAGCATTTT; CDR3 protein: CASSLRGGSNQPQHF
D gene: TRBD2; V gene: TRBV7-3; clone size: NA; J gene: TRBJ2-1; CDR3 DNA: TGTGCCAGCAGCTTAGGCCTTAGCGGGATACGCGAGCAGTTCTTC; CDR3 protein: CASSLGLSGIREQFF
D gene: NA; V gene: TRBV14; clone size: few; J gene: TRBJ1-1; CDR3 DNA: TGTGCCAGCAGCCGAGGACAGCAGGGGACTGAAGCTTTCTTT; CDR3 protein: CASSRGQQGTEAFF
D gene: TRBD2; V gene: TRBV5-4; clone size: NA; J gene: TRBJ2-3; CDR3 DNA: TGTGCCAGCAGCTTGACTAGCGGGGGAAGCACAGATACGCAGTATTTT; CDR3 protein: CASSLTSGGSTDTQYF
D gene: NA; V gene: TRBV5-4; clone size: NA; J gene: TRBJ2-7; CDR3 DNA: TGTGCCAGCAGCTCCTTTCGGCAGGGGGGCTCCTACGAGCAGTACTTC; CDR3 protein: CASSSFRQGGSYEQYF
D gene: TRBD1; V gene: TRBV9; clone size: once; J gene: TRBJ1-4; CDR3 DNA: TGTGCCAGCAGCGTAGCCCCTATACAGGGGCAGTACGAAAAACTGTTTTTT; CDR3 protein: CASSVAPIQGQYEKLFF
D gene: TRBD2; V gene: TRBV7-2; clone size: NA; J gene: TRBJ2-2; CDR3 DNA: TGTGCCAGCAGCTTCCGGACTAGCGGGAACACCGGGGAGCTGTTTTTT; CDR3 protein: CASSFRTSGNTGELFF
D gene: NA; V gene: TRBV12-3/TRBV12-4; clone size: NA; J gene: TRBJ1-3; CDR3 DNA: TGTGCCAGCCGTATCTCTGGAAACACCATATATTTT; CDR3 protein: CASRISGNTIYF
D gene: TRBD2; V gene: TRBV11-2; clone size: NA; J gene: TRBJ2-5; CDR3 DNA: TGTGCCAGCAGCTCCGCCCCCCTACTAGCGGCCCAAGAGACCCAGTACTTC; CDR3 protein: CASSSAPLLAAQETQYF
D gene: NA; V gene: TRBV5-6; clone size: NA; J gene: TRBJ2-2; CDR3 DNA: TGTGCCAGCAGGGAATCGGGGACTGCCGGGGAGCTGTTTTTT; CDR3 protein: CASRESGTAGELFF
D gene: TRBD1; V gene: TRBV2; clone size: few; J gene: TRBJ1-6; CDR3 DNA: TGTGCCAGCAGGGCCGAGGGGGCAGGTAATTCACCCCTCCACTTT; CDR3 protein: CASRAEGAGNSPLHF
D gene: TRBD1; V gene: TRBV28; clone size: few; J gene: TRBJ1-2; CDR3 DNA: TGTGCCAGCAGTCCACGGACAGGGTACTTCTATGGCTACACCTTC; CDR3 protein: CASSPRTGYFYGYTF
D gene: NA; V gene: TRBV7-9; clone size: NA; J gene: TRBJ2-5; CDR3 DNA: TGTGCCAGCAGCTTGAGACAGGGAGGAGAGACCCAGTACTTC; CDR3 protein: CASSLRQGGETQYF
D gene: NA; V gene: TRBV19; clone size: NA; J gene: TRBJ2-1; CDR3 DNA: TGTGCCAGTAGTATAGACAGTGGCTCCTACAATGAGCAGTTCTTC; CDR3 protein: CASSIDSGSYNEQFF
D gene: TRBD1; V gene: TRBV5-4; clone size: NA; J gene: TRBJ1-1; CDR3 DNA: TGTGCCAGCAGCTTCCCGGGACAGCAAACCGTCGAAGCTTTCTTT; CDR3 protein: CASSFPGQQTVEAFF
D gene: NA; V gene: TRBV5-4; clone size: NA; J gene: TRBJ2-7; CDR3 DNA: TGTGCCAGCAGCTTGGGAGGGTCGGGCTCCTACGAGCAGTACTTC; CDR3 protein: CASSLGGSGSYEQYF
D gene: NA; V gene: TRBV6-5; clone size: NA; J gene: TRBJ1-5; CDR3 DNA: TGTGCCAGCAGCCTACAGGGTACTCAGCCCCAGCATTTT; CDR3 protein: CASSLQGTQPQHF
D gene: TRBD2; V gene: TRBV6-6; clone size: NA; J gene: TRBJ2-7; CDR3 DNA: TGTGCCAGCAGTTACGGACGGGAGGCCATCTCCTACGAGCAGTACTTC; CDR3 protein: CASSYGREAISYEQYF
D gene: NA; V gene: TRBV4-3; clone size: NA; J gene: TRBJ2-6; CDR3 DNA: TGCGCCAGCAGCCAAGAAGCGGACTTTCATTATGGGGCCAACGTCCTGACTTTC; CDR3 protein: CASSQEADFHYGANVLTF
D gene: TRBD1; V gene: TRBV2; clone size: NA; J gene: TRBJ1-1; CDR3 DNA: TGTGCCAGCAGCCCCCCTACCGGGACAGAGAACACTGAAGCTTTCTTT; CDR3 protein: CASSPPTGTENTEAFF
D gene: NA; V gene: TRBV19; clone size: NA; J gene: TRBJ1-1; CDR3 DNA: TGTGCCAGTACCGACCATGGGGGGGAGGGGAGGAAGGCTTTCTTT; CDR3 protein: CASTDHGGEGRKAFF
D gene: NA; V gene: TRBV18; clone size: NA; J gene: TRBJ2-1; CDR3 DNA: TGTGCCAGCTCAATACAGGGAACCTACAATGAGCAGTTCTTC; CDR3 protein: CASSIQGTYNEQFF
D gene: TRBD2; V gene: TRBV9; clone size: NA; J gene: TRBJ2-1; CDR3 DNA: TGTGCCAGCAGCGTAGCTGGGACTAGCGGGGGACAAATGAATGAGCAGTTCTTC; CDR3 protein: CASSVAGTSGGQMNEQFF
D gene: TRBD1; V gene: TRBV6-2/TRBV6-3; clone size: few; J gene: TRBJ1-5; CDR3 DNA: TGTGCCAGCAACCCCGGGACAGAGTACCAGCCCCAGCATTTT; CDR3 protein: CASNPGTEYQPQHF
D gene: TRBD2; V gene: TRBV7-2; clone size: NA; J gene: TRBJ2-5; CDR3 DNA: TGTGCCAGCAGCTTAGATGGCCGAGGGACTAGCGGGGGAAAAGAGACCCAGTACTTC; CDR3 protein: CASSLDGRGTSGGKETQYF
D gene: NA; V gene: TRBV5-1; clone size: NA; J gene: TRBJ2-6; CDR3 DNA: TGCGCCAGCAGCTCAGTCTCTGGGGCCAACGTCCTGACTTTC; CDR3 protein: CASSSVSGANVLTF
D gene: TRBD1; V gene: TRBV7-9; clone size: NA; J gene: TRBJ2-7; CDR3 DNA: TGTGCCAGCAGCTCAAATCCGGGACAGGGTATCTACGAGCAGTACTTC; CDR3 protein: CASSSNPGQGIYEQYF
D gene: NA; V gene: TRBV19; clone size: NA; J gene: TRBJ1-2; CDR3 DNA: TGTGCCAGTAGTCCTCATGAGTTAGGGAGAGACTATGGCTACACCTTC; CDR3 protein: CASSPHELGRDYGYTF
D gene: NA; V gene: TRBV7-9; clone size: NA; J gene: TRBJ1-1; CDR3 DNA: TGTGCCAGCAGCCCGGCGGGACGGATGAACACTGAAGCTTTCTTT; CDR3 protein: CASSPAGRMNTEAFF
D gene: TRBD1; V gene: TRBV14; clone size: NA; J gene: TRBJ2-1; CDR3 DNA: TGTGCCAGCAGCCTACAGGGGTCCACGAATGAGCAGTTCTTC; CDR3 protein: CASSLQGSTNEQFF
D gene: NA; V gene: TRBV7-7; clone size: NA; J gene: TRBJ1-3; CDR3 DNA: TGTGCTAGCAGCCCCGACAGCTCTGGAAACACCATATATTTT; CDR3 protein: CASSPDSSGNTIYF
D gene: TRBD2; V gene: TRBV6-5; clone size: once; J gene: TRBJ2-5; CDR3 DNA: TGTGCCACCGACCCTGGCGGGAGCCCAGAGACCCAGTACTTC; CDR3 protein: CATDPGGSPETQYF
D gene: TRBD2; V gene: TRBV7-8; clone size: once; J gene: TRBJ2-1; CDR3 DNA: TGTGCCAGCAGCCCGAGGACTAGCCGTACCTACAATGAGCAGTTCTTC; CDR3 protein: CASSPRTSRTYNEQFF
D gene: NA; V gene: TRBV7-3; clone size: NA; J gene: TRBJ2-5; CDR3 DNA: TGTGCCAGCAGCCGGGACATTAGTCAAGAGACCCAGTACTTC; CDR3 protein: CASSRDISQETQYF
D gene: TRBD2; V gene: TRBV28; clone size: NA; J gene: TRBJ2-1; CDR3 DNA: TGTGCCAGCAGTTCTGATAGCGGGTCGCCCTACAATGAGCAGTTCTTC; CDR3 protein: CASSSDSGSPYNEQFF
D gene: NA; V gene: TRBV7-3; clone size: NA; J gene: TRBJ2-5; CDR3 DNA: TGTGCCAGCAGCCCGACTAGGAAGGTAGAGACCCAGTACTTC; CDR3 protein: CASSPTRKVETQYF
D gene: NA; V gene: TRBV5-1; clone size: NA; J gene: TRBJ2-5; CDR3 DNA: TGCGCCAGCAGCTTGGCTCAAGAGACCCAGTACTTC; CDR3 protein: CASSLAQETQYF
D gene: TRBD1; V gene: TRBV6-5; clone size: NA; J gene: TRBJ1-5; CDR3 DNA: TGTGCCAGCAGTTTGGGACAGCTCTATCAGCCCCAGCATTTT; CDR3 protein: CASSLGQLYQPQHF
D gene: NA; V gene: TRBV5-1; clone size: once; J gene: TRBJ2-7; CDR3 DNA: TGCGCCAGCAGCTTGCGGGGGGACAATTCCTACGAGCAGTACTTC; CDR3 protein: CASSLRGDNSYEQYF
D gene: NA; V gene: TRBV28; clone size: NA; J gene: TRBJ1-2; CDR3 DNA: TGTGCCAGCAGTTTAGGGCACAACTATGGCTACACCTTC; CDR3 protein: CASSLGHNYGYTF
D gene: NA; V gene: TRBV7-8; clone size: few; J gene: TRBJ1-5; CDR3 DNA: TGTGCCAGCAGCACACAACAAGAACAGCCCCAGCATTTT; CDR3 protein: CASSTQQEQPQHF
D gene: NA; V gene: TRBV5-1; clone size: NA; J gene: TRBJ2-1; CDR3 DNA: TGCGCCAGCAGTCCATTAACCGGGTCCAACTACAATGAGCAGTTCTTC; CDR3 protein: CASSPLTGSNYNEQFF
D gene: TRBD1; V gene: TRBV10-2; clone size: NA; J gene: TRBJ2-5; CDR3 DNA: TGCGCCAGCACTGGAGTGGGGACAGGCCTTGGGGAGACCCAGTACTTC; CDR3 protein: CASTGVGTGLGETQYF
D gene: TRBD1; V gene: TRBV25-1; clone size: NA; J gene: TRBJ2-6; CDR3 DNA: TGTGCCAGCAGTGAACCAGGGGGCCTCCGCGGTGGGGCCAACGTCCTGACTTTC; CDR3 protein: CASSEPGGLRGGANVLTF
D gene: TRBD1; V gene: TRBV28; clone size: once; J gene: TRBJ1-5; CDR3 DNA: TGTGCCAGCAGTTTATTCCGGACAGGGGGGAATCAGCCCCAGCATTTT; CDR3 protein: CASSLFRTGGNQPQHF
D gene: NA; V gene: TRBV6-2/TRBV6-3; clone size: NA; J gene: TRBJ1-5; CDR3 DNA: TGTGCCAGCAGTTATGTCGGTCAGCCCCAGCATTTT; CDR3 protein: CASSYVGQPQHF
D gene: NA; V gene: TRBV7-2; clone size: NA; J gene: TRBJ1-6; CDR3 DNA: TGTGCCAGCAGCGTAGACAGGAATTCACCCCTCCACTTT; CDR3 protein: CASSVDRNSPLHF
D gene: TRBD1; V gene: TRBV6-6; clone size: NA; J gene: TRBJ1-5; CDR3 DNA: TGTGCCAGCAGTTACTCGGCCAGGGGGCCCAATCAGCCCCAGCATTTT; CDR3 protein: CASSYSARGPNQPQHF
D gene: TRBD2; V gene: TRBV5-1; clone size: NA; J gene: TRBJ2-1; CDR3 DNA: TGCGCCAGCAGCTTGGCGGGCGGGAGTCTCAATGAGCAGTTCTTC; CDR3 protein: CASSLAGGSLNEQFF
D gene: NA; V gene: TRBV29-1; clone size: NA; J gene: TRBJ2-5; CDR3 DNA: TGCAGCGCCACGGACGGGGAAGAGACCCAGTACTTC; CDR3 protein: CSATDGEETQYF
D gene: TRBD2; V gene: TRBV6-5; clone size: NA; J gene: TRBJ2-1; CDR3 DNA: TGTGCCAGCAAAGCTAGCGGAACCTACAATGAGCAGTTCTTC; CDR3 protein: CASKASGTYNEQFF
D gene: TRBD1; V gene: TRBV30; clone size: NA; J gene: TRBJ1-6; CDR3 DNA: TGTGCCTGGAGTCCCTCCGGGACAGGGGGTTCACCCCTCCACTTT; CDR3 protein: CAWSPSGTGGSPLHF
D gene: NA; V gene: TRBV6-1; clone size: NA; J gene: TRBJ1-3; CDR3 DNA: TGTGCCAGCAGTGGGGGGGTTAGGCCCAACCTGAATACTGGAAACACCATATATTTT; CDR3 protein: CASSGGVRPNLNTGNTIYF
D gene: NA; V gene: TRBV30; clone size: NA; J gene: TRBJ1-1; CDR3 DNA: TGTGCCTGGGCAGGACAGTTGAACACTGAAGCTTTCTTT; CDR3 protein: CAWAGQLNTEAFF
D gene: TRBD1; V gene: TRBV5-1; clone size: NA; J gene: TRBJ2-7; CDR3 DNA: TGCGCCAGCAGCAGGACAGGGGATGACTACGAGCAGTACTTC; CDR3 protein: CASSRTGDDYEQYF
D gene: NA; V gene: TRBV7-8; clone size: NA; J gene: TRBJ1-2; CDR3 DNA: TGTGCCAGCAGCTTAGGGGCCGACTATGGCTACACCTTC; CDR3 protein: CASSLGADYGYTF